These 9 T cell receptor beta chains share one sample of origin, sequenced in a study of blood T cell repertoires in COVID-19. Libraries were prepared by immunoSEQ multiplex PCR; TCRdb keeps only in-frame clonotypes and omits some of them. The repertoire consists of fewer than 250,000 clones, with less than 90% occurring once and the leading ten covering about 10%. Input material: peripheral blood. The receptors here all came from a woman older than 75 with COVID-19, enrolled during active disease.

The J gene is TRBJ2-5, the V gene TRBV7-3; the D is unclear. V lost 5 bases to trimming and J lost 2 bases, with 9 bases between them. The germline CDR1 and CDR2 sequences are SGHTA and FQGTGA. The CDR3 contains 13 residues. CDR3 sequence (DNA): TGTGCCAGCAGCCAAGGAGTTCAAGAGACCCAGTACTTC. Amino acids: CASSQGVQETQYF.

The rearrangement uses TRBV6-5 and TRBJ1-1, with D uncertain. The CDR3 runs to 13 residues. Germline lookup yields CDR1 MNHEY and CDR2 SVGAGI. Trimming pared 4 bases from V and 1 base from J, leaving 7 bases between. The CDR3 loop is CASSFVENTEAFF. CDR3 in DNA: TGTGCCAGCAGTTTTGTAGAGAACACTGAAGCTTTCTTT.

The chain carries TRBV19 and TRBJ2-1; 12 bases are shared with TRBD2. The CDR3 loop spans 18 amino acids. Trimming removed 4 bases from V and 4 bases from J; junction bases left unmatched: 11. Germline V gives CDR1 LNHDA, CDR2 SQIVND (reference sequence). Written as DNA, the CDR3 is TGTGCCAGTAGTAAGGCTAGCGGGGGGGCCGGTGGGTACAATGAGCAGTTCTTC. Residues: CASSKASGGAGGYNEQFF.

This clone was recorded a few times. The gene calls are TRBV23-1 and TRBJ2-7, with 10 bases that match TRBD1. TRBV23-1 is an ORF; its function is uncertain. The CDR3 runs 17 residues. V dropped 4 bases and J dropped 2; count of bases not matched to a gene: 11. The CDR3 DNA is TGCGCCAGCAGTCCTCGGACCGGGACAGGGGTTGCCTACGAGCAGTACTTC. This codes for CASSPRTGTGVAYEQYF.

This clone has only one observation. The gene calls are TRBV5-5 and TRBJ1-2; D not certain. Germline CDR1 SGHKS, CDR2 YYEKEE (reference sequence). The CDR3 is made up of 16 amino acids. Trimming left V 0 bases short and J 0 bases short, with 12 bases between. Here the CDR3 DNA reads TGTGCCAGCAGCTTGGTTGAGGCCCGTACTAACTATGGCTACACCTTC. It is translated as CASSLVEARTNYGYTF.

CDR3 loop: CATTSGGANYEQYF. The CDR3, as DNA: TGTGCCACTACTAGCGGGGGGGCCAACTACGAGCAGTACTTC. V and J are TRBV10-3 and TRBJ2-7; 13 bases line up with TRBD2. Trimming at V came to 10 bases and at J to 3 bases, leaving 6 bases not matched to a gene. CDR1 and CDR2 from the germline V gene are ENHRY and SYGVKD. This CDR3 comprises 14 residues.

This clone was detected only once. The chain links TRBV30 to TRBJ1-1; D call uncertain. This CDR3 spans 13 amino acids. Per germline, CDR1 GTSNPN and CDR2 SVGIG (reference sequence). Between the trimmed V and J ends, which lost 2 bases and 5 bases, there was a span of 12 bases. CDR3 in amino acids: CAWSRNGGTEAFF. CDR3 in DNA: TGTGCCTGGAGTCGAAACGGAGGAACTGAAGCTTTCTTT.

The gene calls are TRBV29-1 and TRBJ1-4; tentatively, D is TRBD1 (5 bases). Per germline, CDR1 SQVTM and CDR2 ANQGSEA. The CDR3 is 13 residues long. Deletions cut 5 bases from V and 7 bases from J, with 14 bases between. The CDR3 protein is CSVNTLGGEKLFF. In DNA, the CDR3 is TGCAGCGTTAATACCTTGGGGGGTGAAAAACTGTTTTTT.

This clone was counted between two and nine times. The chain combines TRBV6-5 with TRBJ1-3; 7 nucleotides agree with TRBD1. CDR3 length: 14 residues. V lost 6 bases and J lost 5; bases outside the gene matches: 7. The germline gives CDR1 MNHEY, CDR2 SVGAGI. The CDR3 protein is CASSYRGSRNTIYF. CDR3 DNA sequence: TGTGCCAGCAGCTACAGGGGATCGCGAAACACCATATATTTT.